This is a list of T cell receptor beta chains from one sample in a study of long-term antiretroviral therapy in people with HIV. Produced via immunoSEQ multiplex PCR; TCRdb's table is partial and in-frame only. The sample gives about 14,000 clones, roughly three quarters of which show up once; around a quarter is in the top ten. Here the sequenced sample was unsorted PBMCs, taken 3.1 years after starting antiretroviral therapy. These receptors originate from a man in his forties or fifties with HIV. CDR3s include the opening cysteine and the closing phenylalanine or tryptophan. D genes are given only for firm matches. Where a row states a size, it is once, few, many or the class of an expanded clone; other rows omit it.

CDR3 | DNA | D | size | J | length | V
CASATATNEKLFF | TGTGCCAGCGCGACAGCAACTAATGAAAAACTGTTTTTT | NA | NA | TRBJ1-4 | 13 | TRBV7-9
CACSGTGVTEAFF | TGTGCCTGCTCCGGGACAGGGGTCACTGAAGCTTTCTTT | TRBD1 | NA | TRBJ1-1 | 13 | TRBV30
CASSLTQGEQYF | TGTGCCAGTAGCTTAACGCAGGGCGAGCAGTACTTC | NA | NA | TRBJ2-7 | 12 | TRBV7-9
CASSIQRDSGNTIYF | TGTGCCAGCAGCATCCAAAGGGACTCTGGAAACACCATATATTTT | NA | NA | TRBJ1-3 | 15 | TRBV21-1
CASSESKGGQETQYF | TGCGCCAGCAGTGAGTCTAAGGGGGGCCAAGAGACCCAGTACTTC | NA | once | TRBJ2-5 | 15 | TRBV10-1
CASSYRSGGSGNTIYF | TGTGCCAGCAGTTACCGATCAGGGGGCTCAGGAAACACCATATATTTT | TRBD1 | NA | TRBJ1-3 | 16 | TRBV6-6
CASSLLRGAYNEQFF | TGTGCCAGCAGCTTACTCCGGGGGGCCTACAATGAGCAGTTCTTC | TRBD2 | NA | TRBJ2-1 | 15 | TRBV13
CASRSGLPLYEQYF | TGTGCCAGCAGATCGGGACTTCCCCTCTACGAGCAGTACTTC | NA | few | TRBJ2-7 | 14 | TRBV2
CASSTLRGGKFNEQFF | TGTGCCAGCAGCACACTTCGGGGGGGAAAATTCAATGAGCAGTTCTTC | TRBD2 | NA | TRBJ2-1 | 16 | TRBV5-4
CASSLAQYQETQYF | TGTGCCAGCAGCTTAGCCCAGTACCAAGAGACCCAGTACTTC | NA | NA | TRBJ2-5 | 14 | TRBV11-2
CAWRSGVARDTGELFF | TGTGCCTGGAGATCCGGGGTAGCGAGAGACACCGGGGAGCTGTTTTTT | NA | NA | TRBJ2-2 | 16 | TRBV30
CASISRDRPYEQYF | TGTGCCAGCATATCAAGGGACAGACCCTACGAGCAGTACTTC | TRBD1 | NA | TRBJ2-7 | 14 | TRBV27
CASSFKPSGGSRNTQYF | TGTGCCAGTAGTTTCAAACCTAGCGGGGGCTCCAGGAATACGCAGTATTTT | TRBD2 | NA | TRBJ2-3 | 17 | TRBV19
CASSLNLRPYEQYF | TGTGCCAGCAGCTTAAATTTACGCCCCTACGAGCAGTACTTC | NA | NA | TRBJ2-7 | 14 | TRBV11-2
CASSRGTAVSGANVLTF | TGCGCCAGCAGCCGGGGGACGGCTGTCTCTGGGGCCAACGTCCTGACTTTC | NA | NA | TRBJ2-6 | 17 | TRBV4-1
CASGLGEGALYEQYF | TGTGCTAGTGGTTTGGGGGAGGGGGCGTTGTACGAGCAGTACTTC | NA | NA | TRBJ2-7 | 15 | TRBV12-5
CAISELTGSGNTIYF | TGTGCCATCAGTGAGCTGACAGGGTCTGGAAACACCATATATTTT | TRBD1 | NA | TRBJ1-3 | 15 | TRBV10-3
CASSPVVGGANTEAFF | TGTGCCAGCAGTCCCGTGGTGGGGGGGGCAAACACTGAAGCTTTCTTT | NA | few | TRBJ1-1 | 16 | TRBV7-6
CASSTQQGSGNQPQHF | TGTGCCAGCAGTACTCAACAGGGCTCTGGCAATCAGCCCCAGCATTTT | NA | NA | TRBJ1-5 | 16 | TRBV6-6
CAWSGGGQTYEQYF | TGTGCCTGGAGTGGCGGCGGACAGACCTACGAGCAGTACTTC | NA | NA | TRBJ2-7 | 14 | TRBV30